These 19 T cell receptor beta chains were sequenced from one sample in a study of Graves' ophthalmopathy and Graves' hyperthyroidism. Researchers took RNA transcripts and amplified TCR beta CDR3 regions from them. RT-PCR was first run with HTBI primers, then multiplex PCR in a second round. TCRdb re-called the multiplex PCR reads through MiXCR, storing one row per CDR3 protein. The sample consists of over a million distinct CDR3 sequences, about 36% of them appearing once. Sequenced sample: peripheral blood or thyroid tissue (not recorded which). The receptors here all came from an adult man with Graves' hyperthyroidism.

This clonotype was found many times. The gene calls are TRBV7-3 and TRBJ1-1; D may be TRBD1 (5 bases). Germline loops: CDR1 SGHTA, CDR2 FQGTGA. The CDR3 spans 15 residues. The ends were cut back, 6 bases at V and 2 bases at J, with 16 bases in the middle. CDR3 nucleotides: TGTGCCAGCAGAGCTAGTTCGACAGCAAACACTGAAGCTTTCTTT. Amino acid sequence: CASRASSTANTEAFF.

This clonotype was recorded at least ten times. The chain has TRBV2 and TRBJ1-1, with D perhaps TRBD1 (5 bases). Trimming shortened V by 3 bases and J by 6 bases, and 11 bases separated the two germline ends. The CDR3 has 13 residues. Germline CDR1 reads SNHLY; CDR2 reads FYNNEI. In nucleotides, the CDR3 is TGTGCCAGCAGTGACATGGGGACGTCTGAAGCTTTCTTT. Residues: CASSDMGTSEAFF. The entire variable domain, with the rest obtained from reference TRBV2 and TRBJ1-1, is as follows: EPEVTQTPSHQVTQMGQEVILRCVPISNHLYFYWYRQILGQKVEFLVSFYNNEISEKSEIFDDQFSVERPDGSNFTLKIRSTKLEDSAMYFCASSDMGTSEAFFGQGTRLTVV.

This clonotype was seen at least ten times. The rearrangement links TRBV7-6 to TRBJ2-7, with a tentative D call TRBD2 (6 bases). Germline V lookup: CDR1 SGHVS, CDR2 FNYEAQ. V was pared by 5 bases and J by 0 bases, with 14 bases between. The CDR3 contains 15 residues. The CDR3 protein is CASSPAGRNSYEQYF. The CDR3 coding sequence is TGTGCCAGCAGCCCTGCAGGGAGGAACTCCTACGAGCAGTACTTC.

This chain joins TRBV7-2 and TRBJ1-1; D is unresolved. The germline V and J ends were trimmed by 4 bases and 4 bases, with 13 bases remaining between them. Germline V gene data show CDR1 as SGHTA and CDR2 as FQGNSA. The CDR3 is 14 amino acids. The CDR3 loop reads CASSSSAAGTEAFF. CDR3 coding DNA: TGTGCCAGCAGCTCAAGCGCGGCTGGCACTGAAGCTTTCTTT.

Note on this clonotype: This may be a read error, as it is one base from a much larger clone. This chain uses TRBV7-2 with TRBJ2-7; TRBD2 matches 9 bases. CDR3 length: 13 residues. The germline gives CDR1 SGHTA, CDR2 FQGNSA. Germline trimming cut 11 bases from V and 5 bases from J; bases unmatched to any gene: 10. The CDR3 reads CAGIVAGENEQYF. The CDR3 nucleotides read TGTGCCGGCATCGTAGCGGGGGAGAACGAGCAGTACTTC.

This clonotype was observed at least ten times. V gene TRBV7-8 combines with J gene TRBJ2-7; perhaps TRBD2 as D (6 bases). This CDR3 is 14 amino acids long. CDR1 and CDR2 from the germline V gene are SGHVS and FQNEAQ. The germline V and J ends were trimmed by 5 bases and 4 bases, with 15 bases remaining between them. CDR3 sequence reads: CASSRGDFQYEQYF. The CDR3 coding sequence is TGTGCCAGCAGCAGAGGGGACTTCCAGTACGAGCAGTACTTC.

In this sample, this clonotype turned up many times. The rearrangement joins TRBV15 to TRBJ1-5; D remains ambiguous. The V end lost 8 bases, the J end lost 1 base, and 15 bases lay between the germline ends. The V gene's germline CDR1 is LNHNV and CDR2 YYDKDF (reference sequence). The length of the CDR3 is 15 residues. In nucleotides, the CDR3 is TGTGCCACCGGGATCGGGGTCATGAGCAATCAGCCCCAGCATTTT. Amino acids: CATGIGVMSNQPQHF.

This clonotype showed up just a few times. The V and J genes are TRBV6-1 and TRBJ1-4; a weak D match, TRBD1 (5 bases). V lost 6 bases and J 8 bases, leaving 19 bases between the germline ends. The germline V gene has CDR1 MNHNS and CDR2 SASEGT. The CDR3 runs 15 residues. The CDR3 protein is CASRPGTQEMEKLFF. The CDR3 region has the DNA TGTGCCAGCAGACCCGGGACGCAGGAAATGGAAAAACTGTTTTTT.

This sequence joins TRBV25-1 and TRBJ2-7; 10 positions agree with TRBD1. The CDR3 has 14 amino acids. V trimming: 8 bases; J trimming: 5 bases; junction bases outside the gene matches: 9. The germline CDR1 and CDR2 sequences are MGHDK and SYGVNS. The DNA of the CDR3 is TGTGCCAGCGTGACCGGGACAGGGGATAACGAGCAGTACTTC. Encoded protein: CASVTGTGDNEQYF.

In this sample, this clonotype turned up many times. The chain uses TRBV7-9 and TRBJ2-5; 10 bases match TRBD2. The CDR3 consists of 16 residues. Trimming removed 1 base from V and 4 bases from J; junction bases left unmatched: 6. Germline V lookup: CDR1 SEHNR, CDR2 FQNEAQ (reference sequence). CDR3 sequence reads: CASSLGLAGEAETQYF. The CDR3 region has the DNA TGTGCCAGCAGCTTAGGCCTAGCGGGAGAGGCAGAGACCCAGTACTTC.

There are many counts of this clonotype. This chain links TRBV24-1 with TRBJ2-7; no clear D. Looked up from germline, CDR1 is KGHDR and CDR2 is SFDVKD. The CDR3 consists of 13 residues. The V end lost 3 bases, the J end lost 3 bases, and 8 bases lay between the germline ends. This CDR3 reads CATSDPNSYEQYF. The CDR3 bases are TGTGCCACCAGTGATCCAAATAGCTACGAGCAGTACTTC.

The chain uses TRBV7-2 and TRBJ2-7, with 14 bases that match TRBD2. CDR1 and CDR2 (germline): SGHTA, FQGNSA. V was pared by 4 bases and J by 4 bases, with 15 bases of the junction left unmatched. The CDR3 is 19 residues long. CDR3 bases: TGTGCCAGCAGCTCCCCCCCCCTCGGGGGACTAGCGGGAGAGTACGAGCAGTACTTC. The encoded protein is CASSSPPLGGLAGEYEQYF.

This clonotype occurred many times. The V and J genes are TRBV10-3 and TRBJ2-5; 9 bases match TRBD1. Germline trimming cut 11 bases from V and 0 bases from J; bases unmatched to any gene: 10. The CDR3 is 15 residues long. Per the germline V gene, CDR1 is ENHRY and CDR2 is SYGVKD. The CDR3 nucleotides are TGTGCCGTTCGACCGGGACAGGGTAACCAAGAGACCCAGTACTTC. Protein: CAVRPGQGNQETQYF.

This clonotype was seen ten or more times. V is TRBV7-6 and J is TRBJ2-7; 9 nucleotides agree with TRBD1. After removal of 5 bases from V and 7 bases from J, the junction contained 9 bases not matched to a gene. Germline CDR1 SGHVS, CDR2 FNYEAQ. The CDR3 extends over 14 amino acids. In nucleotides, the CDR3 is TGTGCCAGCAGCACTAGGGGGACAGGGAGTGAGCAGTACTTC. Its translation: CASSTRGTGSEQYF. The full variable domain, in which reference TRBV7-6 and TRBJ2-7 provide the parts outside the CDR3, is GAGVSQSPRYKVTKRGQDVALRCDPISGHVSLYWYRQALGQGPEFLTYFNYEAQQDKSGLPNDRFSAERPEGSISTLTIQRTEQRDSAMYRCASSTRGTGSEQYFGPGTRLTVT.

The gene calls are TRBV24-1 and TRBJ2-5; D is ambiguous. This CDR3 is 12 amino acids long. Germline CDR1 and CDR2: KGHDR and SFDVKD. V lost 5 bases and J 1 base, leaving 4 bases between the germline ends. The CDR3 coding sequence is TGTGCCACCAGTGCGGGCCAAGAGACCCAGTACTTC. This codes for CATSAGQETQYF.

The CDR3 loop is CASSLASGGAETQYF. The CDR3 DNA follows: TGTGCCAGCAGCTTGGCCTCGGGGGGCGCGGAGACCCAGTACTTC. The chain employs TRBV5-5 and TRBJ2-5, with D tentatively TRBD2 (7 bases). Germline-derived CDR1 and CDR2 are SGHKS and YYEKEE (reference sequence). The CDR3 consists of 15 residues. V was clipped by 0 bases and J by 5 bases, with 14 bases between them.

CDR3 DNA sequence: TGTGCCAGCAGTCCTTCGGGATCTTTGGAGACCGGGGAGCTGTTTTTT. Amino acids: CASSPSGSLETGELFF. The rearrangement joins TRBV2 to TRBJ2-2; D perhaps matches TRBD2 (5 bases). CDR3 length: 16 residues. Trimming removed 5 bases at V and 5 bases at J, with 18 bases between. CDR1 and CDR2 from the germline V gene are SNHLY and FYNNEI.

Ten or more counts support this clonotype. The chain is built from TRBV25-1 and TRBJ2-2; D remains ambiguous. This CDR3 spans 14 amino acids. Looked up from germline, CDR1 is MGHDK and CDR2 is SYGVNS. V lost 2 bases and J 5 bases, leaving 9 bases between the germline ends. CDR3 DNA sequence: TGTGCCAGCAGTGAAGTGTCGGTAACCGGGGAGCTGTTTTTT. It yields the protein CASSEVSVTGELFF.

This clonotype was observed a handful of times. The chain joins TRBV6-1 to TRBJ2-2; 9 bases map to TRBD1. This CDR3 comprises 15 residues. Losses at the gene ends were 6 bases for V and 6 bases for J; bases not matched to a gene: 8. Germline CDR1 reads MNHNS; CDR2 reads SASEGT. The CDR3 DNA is TGTGCCAGCAGGGGGACAGGGTTAATTGCCGGGGAGCTGTTTTTT. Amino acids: CASRGTGLIAGELFF.